Here is one TCR beta chain with its context. This record comes from a study of blood T cell repertoires in COVID-19. The overall study: COVID-19 samples from acute and convalescent phases originated in the United States, Italy and Spain. Nucleic acid was either cDNA or gDNA, and it came from T cells, B-cell-depleted T cells, or PBMCs.

This CDR3 comprises 12 residues. From germline, CDR1 is MNHEY and CDR2 SVGEGT. Trimming left V 6 bases short and J 4 bases short, with 7 bases between. Per the study methods: Reference gene primer amplification yielded estimated nucleated cell counts. Clones were sequenced by immunoSEQ multiplex PCR, and TCRdb holds only the in-frame ones, with some missing. The DNA gave D and trimming, while V, J and clone size come from that table. The data show 130,000 to 150,000 clones, with around 81% seen just once and approximately 8% held by the top ten. This TCR derives from a human donor in a cohort sampled during active COVID-19. V is TRBV6-2 or TRBV6-3 and J is TRBJ2-1; no firm D call. Sequenced material: peripheral blood. CDR3 DNA sequence: TGTGCCAGCAGCCCCGAGTACAATGAGCAGTTCTTC. It encodes CASSPEYNEQFF.